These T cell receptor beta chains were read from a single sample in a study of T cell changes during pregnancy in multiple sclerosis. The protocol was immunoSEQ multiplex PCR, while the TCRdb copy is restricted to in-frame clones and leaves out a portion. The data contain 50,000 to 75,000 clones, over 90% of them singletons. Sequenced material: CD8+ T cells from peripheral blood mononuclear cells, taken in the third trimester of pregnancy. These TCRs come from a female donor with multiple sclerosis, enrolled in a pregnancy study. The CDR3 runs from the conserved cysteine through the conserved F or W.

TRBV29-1	CSVHTYRVVDTEAFF
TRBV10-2	CASSEWRDRYF
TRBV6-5	CASSDGQGATGYTF
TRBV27	CASSLLQVTGELFF
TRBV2	CASSVETSGTYEQYF
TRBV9	CASSPTGGTYEQYF
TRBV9	CASSPRDIYGYTF
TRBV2	CASSDRLNTEAFF
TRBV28	CASRIFGAGPEQSYNEQFF
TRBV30	CAWREGAGTEAFF
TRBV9	CASSSWGTDYNEQFF
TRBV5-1	CASSLAGVAQYF
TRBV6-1	CASSVSSGSYNEQFF
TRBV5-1	CASSSLDTQYF
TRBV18	CASSQTGQSLEQYF
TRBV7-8	CASSLAGVTDTQYF
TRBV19	CASSPGTGVIDEQYF
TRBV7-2	CASSARLAGSRGETQYF
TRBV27	CASSRGTGNEQFF
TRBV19	CASSIPSLEAFF
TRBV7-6	CASSLFADTQYF
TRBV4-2	CASSPDLTSVYEQYF
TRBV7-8	CASSLARYSNQPQHF
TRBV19	CASRWGHGDTEAFF
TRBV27	CASSPRGLAAARRYNEQFF
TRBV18	CASSSPGLKDQETQYF
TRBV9	CASSEDRAYSGNTIYF
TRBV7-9	CASSLAMGLAEHTQYF
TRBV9	CASSPSAVTSESFYNEQFF
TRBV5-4	CASSSRSHYEQYF
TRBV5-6	CASSLGAGLSNEQFF
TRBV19	CASSFRQSAYEQYF
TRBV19	CASSRTSGRLGGNEQFF
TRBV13	CASRQTGSVETQYF
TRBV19	CASSTGQGRGYTF
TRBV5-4	CASSLGGQGDEQYF
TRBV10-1	CASSEEHWETQYF
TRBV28	CASSPPGKRRTYEQYF
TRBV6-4	CASSTGNTGELFF
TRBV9	CASSVDPGLAGNYNEQFF
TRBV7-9	CASSLLGTYEQYF
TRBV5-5	CASSRPGDSDGYTF
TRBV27	CASSLPPGLATETQYF
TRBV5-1	CASSLGRAGYNEQFF
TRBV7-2	CASSSGTSAYNEQFF
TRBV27	CASSSSGSFYEQYF
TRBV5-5	CASSLWVRYEQYF
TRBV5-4	CASSLGEDVYGYTF
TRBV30	CAWKKLAGSANTGELFF
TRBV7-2	CASSPTSGRTKYF